Sequencing of this TCR beta chain was carried out in a study of blood T cells in healthy people across ages. A J-beta primer mix and a sample-barcoded 5' primer were used in a second PCR of roughly 6 to 11 cycles. MiXCR, applied by TCRdb to the 5' RACE reads, yields one record per CDR3 protein. The repertoire holds 540,000 or so distinct CDR3 sequences, with roughly 48% as singletons. The CDR3 is 15 residues long. Germline values: CDR1 DFQATT, CDR2 SNEGSKA (reference sequence). The source of this sequence is a man older than 75 in good health. What was sequenced was blood. The chain links TRBV20-1 to TRBJ2-5; 7 bases map to TRBD1. The DNA matches TRBJ2-7 better at its end, which makes the J call doubtful. The CDR3 reads CSARDPQTGDHEQYF. The CDR3 region has the DNA TGCAGTGCTAGAGATCCCCAAACAGGGGACCACGAGCAGTACTTC.